Here is one TCR beta chain with its context. These data belong to a study of blood T cell repertoires in COVID-19. Study as a whole: COVID-19 samples, acute and convalescent, were from the United States, Italy and Spain. Nucleic acid was either cDNA or gDNA, and it came from T cells, B-cell-depleted T cells, or PBMCs.

Original processing notes: It was from reference gene primer amplification that nucleated cell counts were estimated. The assay was immunoSEQ multiplex PCR, and TCRdb's table has in-frame clones only and misses some. The V and J calls and clone size were taken over from that table, and D and trimming were inferred from the DNA. The data show roughly 140,000 clones, 85% to 90% seen once. The CDR3 runs to 15 residues. J gave up 1 base and V 4 bases, and 7 bases lay outside the gene matches. Looked up from germline, CDR1 is SGDLS and CDR2 is YYNGEE. This sequence originates from an elderly woman with acute or convalescent COVID-19. The sample consisted of peripheral blood. The gene calls are TRBV9 and TRBJ1-2; 7 bases are a match to TRBD1. CDR3 nucleotide sequence: TGTGCCAGCAGCTCCGGGGACAGCCGTAACTATGGCTACACCTTC. It yields the protein CASSSGDSRNYGYTF.